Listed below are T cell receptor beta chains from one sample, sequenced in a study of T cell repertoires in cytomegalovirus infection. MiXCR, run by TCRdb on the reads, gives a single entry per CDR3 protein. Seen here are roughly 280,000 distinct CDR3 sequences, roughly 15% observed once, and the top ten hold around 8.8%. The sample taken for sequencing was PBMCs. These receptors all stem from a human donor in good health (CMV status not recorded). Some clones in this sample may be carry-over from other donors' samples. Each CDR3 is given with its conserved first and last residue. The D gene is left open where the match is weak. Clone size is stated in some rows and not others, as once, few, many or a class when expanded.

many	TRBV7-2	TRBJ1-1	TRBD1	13	TGTGCCAGCAGCACCAGGGGGGGAACTGAAGCTTTCTTT	CASSTRGGTEAFF
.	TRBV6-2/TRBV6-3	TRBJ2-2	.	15	TGTGCCAGCAGTTGGGGGGGGGGCCGGACCGGGGAGCTGTTTTTT	CASSWGGGRTGELFF
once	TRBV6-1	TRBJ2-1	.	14	TGTGCCAGCAGTGGGCACTCCCCGAACAATGAGCAGTTCTTC	CASSGHSPNNEQFF
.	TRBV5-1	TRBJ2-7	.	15	TGCGCCAGCAGCTTGGAACGTGGCAGCTTCTACGAGCAGTACTTC	CASSLERGSFYEQYF
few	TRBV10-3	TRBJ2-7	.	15	TGTGCCATCAGGAAGGAAGGGGGACGGGGAAACGAGCAGTACTTC	CAIRKEGGRGNEQYF
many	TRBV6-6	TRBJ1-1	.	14	TGTGCCAGCAAAGAGTGGACCGCCAACACTGAAGCTTTCTTT	CASKEWTANTEAFF
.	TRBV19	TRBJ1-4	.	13	TGTGCCAGTAGTATTTCTAGGCGGGAAAAACTGTTTTTT	CASSISRREKLFF
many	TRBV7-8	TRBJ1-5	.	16	TGTGCCAGCAGCTTAGAGACAGTCAATAGCAATCAGCCCCAGCATTTT	CASSLETVNSNQPQHF
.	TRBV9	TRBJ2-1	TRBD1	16	TGTGCCAGCAGCTCCTCCTCGGGACAGGGAGTGCATGAGCAGTTCTTC	CASSSSSGQGVHEQFF
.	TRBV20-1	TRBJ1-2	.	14	TGCAGTGCTAGACGAGCGACGGAACACTATGGCTACACCTTC	CSARRATEHYGYTF
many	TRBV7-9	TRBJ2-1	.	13	TGTGCCAGCAGCTCCATAGGGTACAATGAGCAGTTCTTC	CASSSIGYNEQFF
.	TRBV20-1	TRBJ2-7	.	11	TGCAGTGCCGAAAGCTCCTACGAGCAGTACTTC	CSAESSYEQYF
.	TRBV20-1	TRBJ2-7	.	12	TGCAGTGCAGAAACAGGGAGGAACGAGCAGTACTTC	CSAETGRNEQYF
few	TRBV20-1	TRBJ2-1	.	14	TGCAGTGCTAGCATCCGAGGCTCCTACAATGAGCAGTTCTTC	CSASIRGSYNEQFF
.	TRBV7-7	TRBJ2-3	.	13	TGTGCTAGCAGCCTCTCGCCCACAGATACGCAGTATTTT	CASSLSPTDTQYF
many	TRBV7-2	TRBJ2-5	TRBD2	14	TGTGCCAGCAGCTTAGACGGGAGGGAAGAGACCCAGTACTTC	CASSLDGREETQYF
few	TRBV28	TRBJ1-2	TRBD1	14	TGTGCCAGCAGAAGACAGGGAAATAACTATGGCTACACCTTC	CASRRQGNNYGYTF
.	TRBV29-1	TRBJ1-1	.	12	TGCAGCGTTGCTAGCGGTAAAATTGAAGCTTTCTTT	CSVASGKIEAFF
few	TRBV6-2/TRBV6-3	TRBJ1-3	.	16	TGTGCCAGCAGTTACCCCCGACGGAACTCTGGAAACACCATATATTTT	CASSYPRRNSGNTIYF
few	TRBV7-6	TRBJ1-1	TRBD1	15	TGTGCCAGCAGCTCAGTGGCTACAGGGGAGACTGAAGCTTTCTTT	CASSSVATGETEAFF
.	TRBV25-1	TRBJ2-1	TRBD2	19	TGTGCCAGCAGTGAGAAGGGACTAGACTCCCTGGGCTCCTACAATGAGCAGTTCTTC	CASSEKGLDSLGSYNEQFF
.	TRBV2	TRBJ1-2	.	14	TGTGCCAGCAGTGAAGCAGCAGGGAACTATGGCTACACCTTC	CASSEAAGNYGYTF
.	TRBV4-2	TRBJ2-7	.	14	TGTGCCAGCAGCCAATCAGAGGCGGGCTACGAGCAGTACTTC	CASSQSEAGYEQYF
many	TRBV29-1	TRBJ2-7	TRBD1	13	TGCAGCGTTCCGGGACAGGGGCCCTACGAGCAGTACTTC	CSVPGQGPYEQYF
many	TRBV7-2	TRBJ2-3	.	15	TGTGCCAGCAGCCCCCAGGACGCCCGCACAGATACGCAGTATTTT	CASSPQDARTDTQYF
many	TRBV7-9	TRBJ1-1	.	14	TGTGCCAGCAGCCTTGTGGGGGGTAACACTGAAGCTTTCTTT	CASSLVGGNTEAFF
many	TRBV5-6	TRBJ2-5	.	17	TGTGCCAGCAGCTTGGACGAGACAGGCCGATACCAAGAGACCCAGTACTTC	CASSLDETGRYQETQYF
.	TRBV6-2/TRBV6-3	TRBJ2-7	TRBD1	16	TGTGCCAGCAGTTACTCTCGGACAGGGGGCTTCTACGAGCAGTACTTC	CASSYSRTGGFYEQYF
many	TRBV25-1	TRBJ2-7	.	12	TGTGCCAGCAGTGACCGCTCCTACGAGCAGTACTTC	CASSDRSYEQYF
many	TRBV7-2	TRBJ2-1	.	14	TGTGCCAGCAGCCTTAGCGAGACCTCAAGTGAGCAGTTCTTC	CASSLSETSSEQFF
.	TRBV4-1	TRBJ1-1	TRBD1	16	TGCGCCAGCAGCCAAGGAGGGACAGAGGTACACACTGAAGCTTTCTTT	CASSQGGTEVHTEAFF
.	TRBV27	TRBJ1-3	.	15	TGTGCCAGCAGTTTATGGGGGGGCGCTGGAAACACCATATATTTT	CASSLWGGAGNTIYF
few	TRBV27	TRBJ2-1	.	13	TGTGCCAGCAGTTTATACCCCGGGGGTGAGCAGTTCTTC	CASSLYPGGEQFF
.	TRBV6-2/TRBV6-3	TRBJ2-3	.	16	TGTGCCAGCAGTTACTCGCCAGAACGTCCGGCAGATACGCAGTATTTT	CASSYSPERPADTQYF
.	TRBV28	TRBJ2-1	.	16	TGTGCCAGCAGTTTAGGTGGGAGTAGCTCGTACAATGAGCAGTTCTTC	CASSLGGSSSYNEQFF
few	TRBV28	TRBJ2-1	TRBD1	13	TGTGCCAGCAGTTCAAGTGACAGGGTCGGGCAGTTCTTC	CASSSSDRVGQFF
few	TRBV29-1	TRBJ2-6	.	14	TGCAGCGTTGCGGAGGGCCCTGGGGCCAACGTCCTGACTTTC	CSVAEGPGANVLTF
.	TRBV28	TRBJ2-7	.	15	TGTGCCAGCAGTCTCCCGGGACTTTTCACCTACGAGCAGTACTTC	CASSLPGLFTYEQYF
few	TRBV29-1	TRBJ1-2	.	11	TGCAGCGTTGAAGACCTTTATGGCTACACCTTC	CSVEDLYGYTF
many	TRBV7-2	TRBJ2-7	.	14	TGTGCCAGCAGCTCCTATGGAGGCTCCTACGAGCAGTACTTC	CASSSYGGSYEQYF
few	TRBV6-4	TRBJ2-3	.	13	TGTGCCAGCAGTGACTCGGGCTTCGGTACGCAGTATTTT	CASSDSGFGTQYF
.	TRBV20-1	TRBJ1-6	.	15	TGCAGTGCTAGAGTTGTAGGGGATCGGAATTCACCCCTCCACTTT	CSARVVGDRNSPLHF
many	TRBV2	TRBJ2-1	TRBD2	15	TGTGCCAGCAGTGAGATAGCGGGACCCTACAATGAGCAGTTCTTC	CASSEIAGPYNEQFF
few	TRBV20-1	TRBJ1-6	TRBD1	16	TGCAGTGTTCGGTCGGGACAGGGTTCCTATAATTCACCCCTCCACTTT	CSVRSGQGSYNSPLHF
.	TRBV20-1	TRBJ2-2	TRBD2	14	TGCAGTGCTAGTAAGCGGGAGTCGACCGGGGAGCTGTTTTTT	CSASKRESTGELFF
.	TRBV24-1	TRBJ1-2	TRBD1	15	TGTGCCACCAGTGATCCCCGGACAGGGAGAGAGGGCTACACCTTC	CATSDPRTGREGYTF
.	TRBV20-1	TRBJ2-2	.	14	TGCAGTGCTGGGGGAAGGGCCGACGGCCGGGAGCTGTTTTTT	CSAGGRADGRELFF
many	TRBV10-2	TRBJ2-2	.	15	TGCGCCAGCACCCGCTTGGGTTCCGGGGCCGGGGAGCTGTTTTTT	CASTRLGSGAGELFF
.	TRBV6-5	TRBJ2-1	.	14	TGTGCCAGCAGCGCCTCCGGGACCCAGCTTGAGCAGTTCTTC	CASSASGTQLEQFF
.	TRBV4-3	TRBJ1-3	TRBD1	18	TGCGCCAGCAGCCAAGCGACAGGGGGTGCCCTCTCTGGAAACACCATATATTTT	CASSQATGGALSGNTIYF
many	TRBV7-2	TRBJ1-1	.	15	TGTGCCAGCAGCTTATGGAGAGAAGGAACAGTTGGGGCTTTCTTT	CASSLWREGTVGAFF